The text below deals with one T cell receptor beta chain. The source of the sample is a study of blood T cell repertoires in COVID-19. The V gene lost 2 bases and the J gene lost 10 bases, with 17 bases spanning the gap. This CDR3 region has 13 residues. The germline V gene has CDR1 SQVTM and CDR2 ANQGSEA. The method was immunoSEQ multiplex PCR; TCRdb's version includes in-frame clones alone and lacks a portion of them. The data show tens of thousands of clones, with approximately 83% seen just once and 1.4% held by the top ten. The sequenced material came from peripheral blood. V usage is TRBV29-1 and J usage is TRBJ1-1, with TRBD1 as a possible D gene (5 bases). This receptor was identified in a woman in her sixties or seventies with acute or convalescent COVID-19. CDR3 loop: CSVEQGPERGAFF. For the CDR3, the DNA is TGCAGCGTTGAACAGGGCCCCGAGCGGGGAGCTTTCTTT.